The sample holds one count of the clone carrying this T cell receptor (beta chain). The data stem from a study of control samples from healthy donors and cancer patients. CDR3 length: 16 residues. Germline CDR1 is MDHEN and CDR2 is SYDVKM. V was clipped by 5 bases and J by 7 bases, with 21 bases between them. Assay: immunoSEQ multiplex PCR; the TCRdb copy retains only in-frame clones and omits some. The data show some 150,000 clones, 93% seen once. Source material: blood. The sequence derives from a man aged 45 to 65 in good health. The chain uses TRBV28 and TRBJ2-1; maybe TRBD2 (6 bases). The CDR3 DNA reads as TGTGCCAGCAGTCCCTCGGGGGTGGGACTGAATAATGAGCAGTTCTTC. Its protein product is CASSPSGVGLNNEQFF.